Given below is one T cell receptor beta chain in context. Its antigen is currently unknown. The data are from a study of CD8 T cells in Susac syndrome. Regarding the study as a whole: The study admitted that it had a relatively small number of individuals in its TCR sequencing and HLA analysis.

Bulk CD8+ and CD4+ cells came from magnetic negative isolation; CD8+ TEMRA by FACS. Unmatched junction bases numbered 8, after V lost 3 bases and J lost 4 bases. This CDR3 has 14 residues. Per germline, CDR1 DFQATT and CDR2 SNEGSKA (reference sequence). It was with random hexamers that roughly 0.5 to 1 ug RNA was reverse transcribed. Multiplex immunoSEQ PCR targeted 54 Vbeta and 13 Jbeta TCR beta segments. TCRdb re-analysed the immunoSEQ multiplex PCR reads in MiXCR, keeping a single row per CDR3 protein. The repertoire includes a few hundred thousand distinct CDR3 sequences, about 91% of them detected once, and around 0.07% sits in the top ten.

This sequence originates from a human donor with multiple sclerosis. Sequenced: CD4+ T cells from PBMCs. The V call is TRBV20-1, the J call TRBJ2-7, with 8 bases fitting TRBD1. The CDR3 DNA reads TGCAGTGCTAGGACGGACAGGGCGAATTACGAGCAGTACTTC. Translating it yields CSARTDRANYEQYF.